These T cell receptor beta chains were read from a single sample in a study of post-analysis software for immune sequencing data. TCRdb re-called the PCR reads through MiXCR, storing one row per CDR3 protein. The table lists fewer than 850,000 distinct CDR3 sequences, roughly 29% of them singletons. Source material: blood. The receptors were gathered from a girl aged 10 to 17 with multiple sclerosis. The CDR3 runs from the conserved cysteine through the conserved F or W. D genes are given only for firm matches. Clone sizes are given selectively: once, few, many, or a class where the clone is expanded.

>TRBD1|TRBJ1-2|TRBV20-1|NA|14
TGCAGTGCTACCGACGGCAGGGGGGGCTATGGCTACACCTTC
CSATDGRGGYGYTF
>TRBD1|TRBJ1-2|TRBV6-1|NA|14
TGTGCCAGCAGTGCCCGGACAGGGCACTATGGCTACACCTTC
CASSARTGHYGYTF
>NA|TRBJ2-3|TRBV29-1|NA|14
TGTAGCGTCCCACTTTTTGCCAGCACAGATACGCAGTATTTT
CSVPLFASTDTQYF
>NA|TRBJ2-1|TRBV10-3|few|15
TGTGCCATCAGTGCGGGGGGCCTCTCCTACAATGAGCAGTTCTTC
CAISAGGLSYNEQFF
>TRBD1|TRBJ2-1|TRBV20-1|few|13
TGCAGTGCTAGGGGGGACAGGGTCGATGAGCAGTTCTTC
CSARGDRVDEQFF
>TRBD1|TRBJ1-2|TRBV10-2|NA|15
TGCGCCAGCAGTGAGTCGCGACAGGGCAACTATGGCTACACCTTC
CASSESRQGNYGYTF
>NA|TRBJ2-7|TRBV20-1|few|11
TGCAGTGCTTTCCTCCTCTACGAGCAGTACTTC
CSAFLLYEQYF
>NA|TRBJ1-2|TRBV3-1|few|14
TGTGCCAGCAGCCAAGTGCTAGGGATGAATGGCTACACCTTC
CASSQVLGMNGYTF
>TRBD2|TRBJ2-5|TRBV20-1|NA|15
TGCAGTGCTAGTCAGTCTAGCGGGGGTAGGGAGACCCAGTACTTC
CSASQSSGGRETQYF
>NA|TRBJ2-1|TRBV20-1|NA|14
TGCAGTGCTAGAGAGGTCGGGGATTGGTATGAGCAGTTCTTC
CSAREVGDWYEQFF
>NA|TRBJ2-5|TRBV4-2|NA|14
TGTGCCAGCAGCCAAGATTTCGGGACAGAGACCCAGTACTTC
CASSQDFGTETQYF
>NA|TRBJ2-1|TRBV9|few|17
TGTGCCAGCAGCGTAGTAAGTGGGGGGGCCAGGGGGGATGAGCAGTTCTTC
CASSVVSGGARGDEQFF
>TRBD1|TRBJ1-2|TRBV28|NA|17
TGTGCCAGCAGTTTATCTCGCCTGGGACAGGGGGCTGGTGGCTACACCTTC
CASSLSRLGQGAGGYTF
>NA|TRBJ2-1|TRBV7-2|few|13
TGTGCCAGCAGCTTCATTAGATACAATGAGCAGTTCTTC
CASSFIRYNEQFF
>NA|TRBJ2-5|TRBV7-2|few|16
TGTGCCAGCAGCTTAGTTATCGTCGGTCCAAGAGCGACCCAGTACTTC
CASSLVIVGPRATQYF
>TRBD2|TRBJ2-5|TRBV7-2|NA|14
TGTGCCAGCAGCCCAACTAGCGGGGTGCAGACCCAGTACTTC
CASSPTSGVQTQYF
>NA|TRBJ2-4|TRBV20-1|few|14
TGCAGTGCCCCGCCTAGGGGAGCCAAAAACATTCAGTACTTC
CSAPPRGAKNIQYF
>NA|TRBJ2-7|TRBV3-1|NA|12
TGTGCCAGCAGCCACCGACGGGGAGAGCAGTACTTC
CASSHRRGEQYF
>NA|TRBJ1-1|TRBV6-2/TRBV6-3|NA|14
TGTGCCAGCAGTTACTTTCGGCCCGGGACTGAAGCTTTCTTT
CASSYFRPGTEAFF
>NA|TRBJ2-7|TRBV28|NA|16
TGTGCCAGCAGTTTCGGTCACAGCTCCTCATACTACGAGCAGTACTTC
CASSFGHSSSYYEQYF
>NA|TRBJ1-1|TRBV9|few|14
TGTGCCAGCAGCGTAGCCGAGGGAGGCACTGAAGCTTTCTTT
CASSVAEGGTEAFF
>NA|TRBJ1-6|TRBV6-5|many|14
TGTGCCAGCACCAGCAGGGTAGGGGAATCACCCCTCCACTTT
CASTSRVGESPLHF
>NA|TRBJ2-3|TRBV29-1|few|11
TGCAGCGTTGGAGGTGAGGGTACGCAGTATTTT
CSVGGEGTQYF
>NA|TRBJ1-4|TRBV6-1|NA|17
TGTGCCAGCAGTAGTAGAGGGACGAGCGCAACTAATGAAAAACTGTTTTTT
CASSSRGTSATNEKLFF
>TRBD2|TRBJ2-3|TRBV4-3|NA|15
TGCGCCAGCAGTTACGGGACTAGCCTCACAGGTACGCAGTATTTT
CASSYGTSLTGTQYF
>TRBD1|TRBJ1-1|TRBV20-1|once|14
TGCAGTGCTAGAGATCAGGGGGTGAACACTGAAGCTTTCTTT
CSARDQGVNTEAFF